Listed below are T cell receptor beta chains from one sample, sequenced in a study of T cells in Graves' hyperthyroidism and ophthalmopathy. TCRdb redid the calling of the multiplex PCR reads with MiXCR, one entry per CDR3 protein. The sample consists of more than 75,000 distinct CDR3 sequences, over 50% of them appearing once. The sample comprised blood. The receptor set was obtained from a woman between 40 and 55 years old with Graves' hyperthyroidism. Each CDR3 is given with its conserved first and last residue. D genes are given only for firm matches. Only part of the rows carry a size: once, few, many, or a class if the clone is expanded.

TRBJ2-2	TRBV5-1	NA	many	TGCGCCAGCAGCTTAGACAGGTTAACCGGGGAGCTGTTTTTT	CASSLDRLTGELFF
TRBJ2-6	TRBV12-3/TRBV12-4	TRBD1	NA	TGTGCCAGCAGCATGGGACAGGGGGCCAACGTCCTGACTTTC	CASSMGQGANVLTF
TRBJ2-5	TRBV20-1	NA	many	TGCAGTGCTATAAGTCCCCAAGAGACCCAGTACTTC	CSAISPQETQYF
TRBJ1-3	TRBV10-3	TRBD1	NA	TGTGCCATCCAGGCAGGGGGGAGGAACACCATATATTTT	CAIQAGGRNTIYF
TRBJ1-2	TRBV7-2	TRBD1	many	TGTGCCAGCAGCTTGAAAGGGACAGCCTATGGCTACACCTTC	CASSLKGTAYGYTF
TRBJ2-5	TRBV9	NA	NA	TGTGCCAGCAGCTCCCGAGGGCCGGAGGAGACCCAGTACTTC	CASSSRGPEETQYF
TRBJ1-2	TRBV7-2	NA	NA	TGTGCCAGCAGCTTAGAGGGGAGAGTCGGCTACACCTTC	CASSLEGRVGYTF
TRBJ2-7	TRBV7-8	TRBD2	many	TGTGCCAGCAGCTTAAGGGGCCTAGCGGGCCCGGGGTACGAGCAGTACTTC	CASSLRGLAGPGYEQYF
TRBJ1-4	TRBV7-2	TRBD1	once	TGTGCCAGCAGCTTAGGGGACAGGGGGTGCGCAACTAATGAAAAACTGTTTTTT	CASSLGDRGCATNEKLFF
TRBJ1-3	TRBV20-1	NA	few	TGCAGTGCTAGAGTTGGGGGGCTTCGCAGCGGAAACACCATATATTTT	CSARVGGLRSGNTIYF
TRBJ1-5	TRBV19	TRBD1	few	TGTGCCAGTAGTCCCGCCGGGACAGGGGAGGACCAGCCCCAGCATTTT	CASSPAGTGEDQPQHF
TRBJ2-2	TRBV20-1	TRBD2	NA	TGCAGTGCACAGGGACTAGCGGGAGACACCGGGGAGCTGTTTTTT	CSAQGLAGDTGELFF
TRBJ1-2	TRBV15	NA	many	TGTGCCACCAGCAGAGATGGGGGGTACTATGGCTACACCTTC	CATSRDGGYYGYTF
TRBJ1-2	TRBV4-3	NA	many	TGCGCCAGCAGCCAAGACGGCAGGGCGACTACCTTC	CASSQDGRATTF
TRBJ1-3	TRBV9	TRBD1	NA	TGTGCCAGCAGCGCCAGAACAGGGGGGACCTCTGGAAACACCATATATTTT	CASSARTGGTSGNTIYF
TRBJ2-7	TRBV7-3	TRBD1	NA	TGTGCCAGCAGCTCGACAGGGGGCTACGAGCAGTACTTC	CASSSTGGYEQYF
TRBJ1-5	TRBV13	NA	few	TGTGCCAGCAGCTCACGATCGGGAAGCAATCAGCCCCAGCATTTT	CASSSRSGSNQPQHF
TRBJ1-1	TRBV7-3	NA	once	TGTGCCAGCAGCCTGTCAGGAGGTTGGAACACTGAAGCTTTCTTT	CASSLSGGWNTEAFF
TRBJ2-1	TRBV7-3	NA	NA	TGTGCCAGCAGTGGCCTAGCGCGTGCTTCCTACAATGAGCAGTTCTTC	CASSGLARASYNEQFF
TRBJ2-5	TRBV7-2	NA	many	TGTGCCAGCAGCTTTGGTTCCGGGGCTGGAGAGACCCAGTACTTC	CASSFGSGAGETQYF
TRBJ2-5	TRBV9	TRBD1	NA	TGTGCCAGCAGCGCGGGACAGGGAAGAGAGACCCAGTACTTC	CASSAGQGRETQYF
TRBJ1-3	TRBV10-3	TRBD1	NA	TGTGCCATCAGGGGACGGCCGGCGGGGGACAGGGACACCATATATTTT	CAIRGRPAGDRDTIYF
TRBJ1-2	TRBV2	NA	NA	TGTGCCAGCACCCTCGACAGGAACTATGGCTACACCTTC	CASTLDRNYGYTF
TRBJ1-5	TRBV10-1	NA	NA	TGCGCCAGCAGTGAGTCCAATCAGCCCCAGCATTTT	CASSESNQPQHF
TRBJ2-2	TRBV20-1	TRBD1	many	TGCAGTGCTAAAGGACAGGGAGAGCTGTTTTTT	CSAKGQGELFF
TRBJ2-7	TRBV7-8	TRBD2	many	TGTGCCAGCAGCCAAGACGGGCTAGCGGGGGAACATGGGGAGCAGTACTTC	CASSQDGLAGEHGEQYF
TRBJ1-2	TRBV9	NA	NA	TGTGCCAGCAGAGTAGCGGGGGGCGGAGGCTACACCTTC	CASRVAGGGGYTF